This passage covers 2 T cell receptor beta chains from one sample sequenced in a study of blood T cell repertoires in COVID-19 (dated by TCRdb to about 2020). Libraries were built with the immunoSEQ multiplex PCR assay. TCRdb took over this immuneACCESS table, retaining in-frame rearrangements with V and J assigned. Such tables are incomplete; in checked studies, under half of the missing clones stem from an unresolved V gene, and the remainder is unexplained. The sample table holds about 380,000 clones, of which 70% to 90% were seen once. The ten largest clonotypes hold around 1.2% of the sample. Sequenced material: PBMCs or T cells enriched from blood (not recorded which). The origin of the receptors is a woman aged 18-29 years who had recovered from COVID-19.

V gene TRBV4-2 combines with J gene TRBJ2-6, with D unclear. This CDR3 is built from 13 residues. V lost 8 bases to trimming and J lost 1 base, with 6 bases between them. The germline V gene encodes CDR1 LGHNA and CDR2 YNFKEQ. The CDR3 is CASLRSGANVLTF. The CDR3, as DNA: TGTGCCAGCTTGAGATCTGGGGCCAACGTCCTGACTTTC.

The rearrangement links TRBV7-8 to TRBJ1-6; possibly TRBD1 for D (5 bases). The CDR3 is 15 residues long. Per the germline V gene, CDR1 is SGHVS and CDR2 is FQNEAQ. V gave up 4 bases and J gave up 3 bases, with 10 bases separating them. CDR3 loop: CASSSQGIYNSPLHF. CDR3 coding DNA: TGTGCCAGCAGCTCGCAGGGAATCTATAATTCACCCCTCCACTTT.